These T cell receptor beta chains were read from a single sample in a study of T cells in Graves' hyperthyroidism and ophthalmopathy. TCRdb reprocessed the multiplex PCR reads via MiXCR and lists one record per CDR3 protein. The table shows hundreds of thousands of distinct CDR3 sequences, with around 15% occurring only once. Source material: blood. Receptors were obtained from a woman in her late teens or twenties with Graves' hyperthyroidism. The conserved cysteine and the conserved F or W are not part of the CDR3 here. The D gene is left open where the match is weak. Clone size is not always given. Where it is, it says once, few, many or a class for expanded clones.

CDR3 length,D gene,V gene,clone size,CDR3 protein
15,NA,TRBV7-2,many,ASSLVGGLLINYGYT
14,NA,TRBV4-3,NA,ASSQEPATYTDTQY
14,NA,TRBV18,many,ASSGLLTARRSGYT
12,TRBD1,TRBV2,few,ASSGHRGIYGYT
14,TRBD2,TRBV7-9,NA,ASSTWTSGSVDEQF
18,TRBD2,TRBV7-6,once,ASSLAPGLAGGGGTDTQY
13,TRBD1,TRBV2,many,ASRTGQGGYNEQF
12,NA,TRBV20-1,many,SALREGNGNTIY
14,TRBD1,TRBV13,NA,ASSQIDRGGTGELF
12,TRBD1,TRBV9,NA,ASSGSGTGSGYT
12,TRBD1,TRBV7-9,NA,ASSLADRVCGYT
13,TRBD1,TRBV5-6,NA,ASSLFWTGGTEAF
13,TRBD1,TRBV4-1,NA,ASSQVAGGRNIQY
13,NA,TRBV12-3/TRBV12-4,NA,ASRLYATLVGGLF
13,NA,TRBV7-9,few,ASSPSRAANTEAF
15,TRBD2,TRBV20-1,NA,SARPPSGRASTDTQY
16,TRBD2,TRBV6-2/TRBV6-3,many,ASSLLAGEISSYNEQF
16,NA,TRBV7-9,few,ASSPRRGLFNSTDTQY
12,NA,TRBV14,few,ASSQDPTTDTQY
11,NA,TRBV20-1,many,SARAGLNQPQH
9,NA,TRBV10-3,NA,AIRKQDGYT
11,TRBD1,TRBV6-1,many,ASSETGVYGYT
12,TRBD2,TRBV12-3/TRBV12-4,NA,ASSIGRGPYEQY
13,NA,TRBV30,many,AWSDWGSSTDTQY
11,NA,TRBV20-1,few,SGRTYLSYEQY
12,TRBD1,TRBV20-1,many,SATGARAYNEQF
13,TRBD1,TRBV7-2,many,ASSFAGTGNYGYT
14,NA,TRBV7-9,many,ASSRETSGVEDTQY
12,TRBD1,TRBV28,NA,ASSSTGKGYEQY
12,TRBD1,TRBV7-2,many,ASRSTGMNTEAF
12,NA,TRBV10-2,many,ASLNVGWAYEQY
12,NA,TRBV7-9,NA,ASSGPGSPYEQY
14,NA,TRBV7-9,NA,ASSSPRPFSGNTIY
12,NA,TRBV2,few,VSSDRWTNYGYT
15,TRBD1,TRBV7-2,many,ASSLPRTGTGLREQY
13,TRBD2,TRBV20-1,many,SARVASGLSNEQF
13,NA,TRBV19,once,ASSGWVRSYNEQF
12,NA,TRBV6-2/TRBV6-3,few,ASRSRDKLYEQY
13,NA,TRBV6-2/TRBV6-3,NA,ASSYPSSGTDTQY
11,NA,TRBV29-1,NA,SVDTGSGNTIY
11,NA,TRBV2,many,ASSEYRGGEQY
13,TRBD2,TRBV11-2,many,ASSTIAGVGNEQF
15,TRBD1,TRBV30,few,AWNGAKGALMNTEAF